This TCR beta chain was retrieved from a study of response to subunit inactivated influenza vaccine (dated by TCRdb to the late 2010s). Notes on the research overall: Deep quantitative profiling of the T cell receptor repertoire was used in the study to follow responses to a trivalent subunit inactivated influenza vaccine. Study-level results and caveats: The authors proposed that each seasonal influenza vaccination may bring in only a limited number of new T cells.

The intended sense of this specimen's time point label: 45 days after influenza vaccine administration. For this clonotype: Its recognized antigen is unknown. Base qualities are not provided; no much larger clone lies one nucleotide away.

Libraries were built with RT-PCR. The reads were generated on an Illumina HiSeq 2500. The public reads were quality trimmed at Q25 with fastp and then assembled into clones with MiXCR by TCRdb, keeping productive beta chains. Here each entry gathers all rows of one CDR3 protein and keeps the most common genes and DNA. The sample table shows some 160,000 distinct CDR3 sequences, and roughly 11% are seen once. Roughly 12% of the sample goes to the ten largest clones. V and J are trimmed by 0 bases and 6 bases, and the gene matches miss 4 bases of the junction. Per the germline V gene (reference sequence), DFQATT is the CDR1 and SNEGSKA is the CDR2. The CDR3 measures 13 amino acids from cysteine to phenylalanine. Of the read, only the CDR3 DNA is kept; its 39 bases are in frame from base 1.

The sequence joins TRBV20-1 to TRBJ1-1; 7 bases in the middle match TRBD1. The clonotype was recovered from a middle-aged man who received an inactivated influenza vaccine. Donor details come from another sample of the same person, matched by shared clones. Material: non-naive T cells sorted from PBMCs, obtained about 40 days after vaccination. The intended sense of this specimen's cell subset or site label: memory T cell fraction. The nucleotide sequence is given as TGCAGTGCTAGAGACGGGACAGTGTCTGAAGCTTTCTTT. Its protein product is CSARDGTVSEAFF.